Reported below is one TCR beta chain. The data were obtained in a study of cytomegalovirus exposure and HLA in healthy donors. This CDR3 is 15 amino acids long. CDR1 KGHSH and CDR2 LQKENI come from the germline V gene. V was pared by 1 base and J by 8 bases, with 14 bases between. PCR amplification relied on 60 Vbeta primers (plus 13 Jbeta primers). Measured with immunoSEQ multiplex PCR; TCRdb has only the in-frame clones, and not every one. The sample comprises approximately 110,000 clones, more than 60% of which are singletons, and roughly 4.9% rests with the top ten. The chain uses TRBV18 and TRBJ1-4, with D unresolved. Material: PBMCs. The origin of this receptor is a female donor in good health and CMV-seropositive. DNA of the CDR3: TGTGCCAGCTCACCACGGTCCCTAGTACTGGAAAAACTGTTTTTT. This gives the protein CASSPRSLVLEKLFF.